This T cell receptor beta chain was recovered during a study of beta chain features in type 1 diabetes. Every bit of the isolated RNA underwent reverse transcription, so sequencing read expressed TCRB transcripts. Sequencing was performed with immunoSEQ multiplex PCR; in TCRdb, only in-frame clones are kept and a portion is missing. The sample shows around 200,000 clones, approximately 13% of them seen only once. Material for sequencing was central memory CD4+ T cells from blood. This TCR came from a woman between 18 and 29 years old in good health.

In DNA, the CDR3 is TGCAGCGTTGAAGATCTGGGCCGACAGGGTAGGACCCAGTACTTC. Amino acid sequence: CSVEDLGRQGRTQYF. This rearrangement joins TRBV29-1 to TRBJ2-5; 7 bases agree with TRBD1. Germline CDR1 SQVTM, CDR2 ANQGSEA. The V and J ends lost 0 bases and 7 bases, in that order; junction bases with no gene match: 11. The CDR3 has 15 residues.